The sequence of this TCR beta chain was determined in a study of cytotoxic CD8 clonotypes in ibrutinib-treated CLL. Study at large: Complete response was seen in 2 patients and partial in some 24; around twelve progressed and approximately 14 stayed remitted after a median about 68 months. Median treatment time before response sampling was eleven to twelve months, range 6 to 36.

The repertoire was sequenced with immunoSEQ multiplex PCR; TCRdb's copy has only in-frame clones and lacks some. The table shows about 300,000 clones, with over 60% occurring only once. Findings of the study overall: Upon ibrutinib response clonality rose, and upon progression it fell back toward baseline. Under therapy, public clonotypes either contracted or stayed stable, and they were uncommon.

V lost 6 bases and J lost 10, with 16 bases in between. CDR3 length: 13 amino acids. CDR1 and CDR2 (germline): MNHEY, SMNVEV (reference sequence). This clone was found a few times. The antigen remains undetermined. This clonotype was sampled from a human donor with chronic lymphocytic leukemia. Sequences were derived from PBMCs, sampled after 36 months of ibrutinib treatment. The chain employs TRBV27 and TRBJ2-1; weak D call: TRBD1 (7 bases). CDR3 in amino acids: CASSYGGGWEQFF. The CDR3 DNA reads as TGTGCCAGCAGCTACGGAGGGGGCTGGGAGCAGTTCTTC.